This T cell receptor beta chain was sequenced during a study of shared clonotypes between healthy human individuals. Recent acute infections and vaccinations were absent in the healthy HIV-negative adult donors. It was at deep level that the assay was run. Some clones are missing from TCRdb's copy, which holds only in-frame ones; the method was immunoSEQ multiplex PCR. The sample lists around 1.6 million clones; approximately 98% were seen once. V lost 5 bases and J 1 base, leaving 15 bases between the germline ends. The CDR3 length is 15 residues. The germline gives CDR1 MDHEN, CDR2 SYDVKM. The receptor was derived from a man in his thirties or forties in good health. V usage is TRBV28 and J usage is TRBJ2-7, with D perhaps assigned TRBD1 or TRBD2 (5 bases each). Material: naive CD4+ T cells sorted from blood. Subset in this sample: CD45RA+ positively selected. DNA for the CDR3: TGTGCCAGCAGTCCCACAGGCGGGTTTTCCTACGAGCAGTACTTC. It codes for CASSPTGGFSYEQYF.